This T cell receptor (beta chain) was found in a study of control samples from healthy donors and cancer patients. Sequenced by immunoSEQ multiplex PCR; TCRdb stores in-frame clones only, minus some. This table holds about 80,000 clones, 85% to 90% found once. The CDR3 is 17 residues long. Germline values: CDR1 WSHSY, CDR2 SAAADI. Trimming shortened V by 0 bases and J by 0 bases, and 12 bases separated the two germline ends. This chain joins TRBV10-2 and TRBJ1-5; D gene uncertain. The sequenced sample consisted of blood. The clonotype was recovered from a man in his fifties or sixties in good health. The CDR3 sequence is CASSESTRRYSNQPQHF. CDR3 DNA: TGCGCCAGCAGTGAGTCGACTCGCCGGTATAGCAATCAGCCCCAGCATTTT.